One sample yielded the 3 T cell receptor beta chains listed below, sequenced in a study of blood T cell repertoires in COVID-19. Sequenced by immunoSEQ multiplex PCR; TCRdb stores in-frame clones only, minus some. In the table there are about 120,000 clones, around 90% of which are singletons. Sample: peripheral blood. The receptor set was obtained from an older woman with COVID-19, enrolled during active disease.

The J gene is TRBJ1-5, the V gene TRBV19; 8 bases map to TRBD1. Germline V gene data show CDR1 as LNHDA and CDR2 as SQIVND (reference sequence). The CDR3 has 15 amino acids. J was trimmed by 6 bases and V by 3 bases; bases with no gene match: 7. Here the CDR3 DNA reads TGTGCCAGTAGTATTCCCGCAGGGGGCGGTCAGCCCCAGCATTTT. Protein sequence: CASSIPAGGGQPQHF.

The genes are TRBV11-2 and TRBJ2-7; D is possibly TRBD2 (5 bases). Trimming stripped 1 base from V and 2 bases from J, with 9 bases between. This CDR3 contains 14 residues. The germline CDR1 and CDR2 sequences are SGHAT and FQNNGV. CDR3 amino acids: CASSLVWTPYEQYF. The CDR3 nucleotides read TGTGCCAGCAGCTTAGTTTGGACTCCCTACGAGCAGTACTTC.

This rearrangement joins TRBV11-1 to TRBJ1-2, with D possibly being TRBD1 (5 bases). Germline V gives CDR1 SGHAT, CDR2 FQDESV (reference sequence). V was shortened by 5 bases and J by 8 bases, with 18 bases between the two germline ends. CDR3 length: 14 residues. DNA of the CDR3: TGTGCCAGCAGCCTTCAACGGGACTCGGGGGGCTACACCTTC. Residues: CASSLQRDSGGYTF. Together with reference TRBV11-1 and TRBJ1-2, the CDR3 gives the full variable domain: EAEVAQSPRYKITEKSQAVAFWCDPISGHATLYWYRQILGQGPELLVQFQDESVVDDSQLPKDRFSAERLKGVDSTLKIQPAELGDSAMYLCASSLQRDSGGYTFGSGTRLTVV.